This TCR beta chain was obtained from a study of spatial heterogeneity in lung cancer. Study-level background: Beta-chain sequences consistently outnumbered alpha-chain sequences in detection.

A single record per CDR3 protein comes from TCRdb applying MiXCR to the 5' RACE reads. The sample lists some 55,000 distinct CDR3 sequences, roughly 5.9% occurring once. This clonotype has more than one count but fewer than ten. This CDR3 has 15 residues. J gave up 2 bases and V 4 bases, and 3 bases lay outside the gene matches. CDR1 MDHEN and CDR2 SYDVKM come from the germline V gene. Time point in this sample: sample taken at primary tumor resection. Donation came from 70 or so patients with untreated early-stage non-small cell lung cancer. The sequenced sample was PBMCs, obtained at surgery. The source is a female donor with early-stage non-small cell lung cancer. This chain uses TRBV28 with TRBJ1-5; 9 nucleotides align to TRBD1. CDR3 sequence: CASSWTGERNQPQHF. The CDR3 bases are TGTGCCAGCAGTTGGACAGGGGAGCGCAATCAGCCCCAGCATTTT.